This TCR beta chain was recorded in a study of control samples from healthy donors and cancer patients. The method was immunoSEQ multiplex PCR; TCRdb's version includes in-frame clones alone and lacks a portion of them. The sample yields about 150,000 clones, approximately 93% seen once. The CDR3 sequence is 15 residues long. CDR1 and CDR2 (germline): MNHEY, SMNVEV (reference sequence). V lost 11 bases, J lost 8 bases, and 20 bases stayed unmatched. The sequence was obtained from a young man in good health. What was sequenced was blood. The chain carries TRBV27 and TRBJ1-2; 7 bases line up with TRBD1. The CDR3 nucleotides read TGTGCCCGCTTAGGGGGCGGGGGGGGCCTCGGGGGCTACACCTTC. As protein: CARLGGGGGLGGYTF.